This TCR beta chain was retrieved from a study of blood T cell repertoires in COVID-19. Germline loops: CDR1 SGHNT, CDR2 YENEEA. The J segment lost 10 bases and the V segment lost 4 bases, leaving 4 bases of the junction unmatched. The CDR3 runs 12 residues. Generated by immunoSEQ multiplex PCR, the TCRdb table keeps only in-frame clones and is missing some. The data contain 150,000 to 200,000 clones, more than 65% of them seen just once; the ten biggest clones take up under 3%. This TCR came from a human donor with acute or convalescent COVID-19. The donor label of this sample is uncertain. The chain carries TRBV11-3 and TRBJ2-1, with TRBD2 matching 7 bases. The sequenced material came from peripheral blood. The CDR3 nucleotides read TGTGCCAGCAGCTCAAGAGCGGGGGAGCAGTTCTTC. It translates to CASSSRAGEQFF.